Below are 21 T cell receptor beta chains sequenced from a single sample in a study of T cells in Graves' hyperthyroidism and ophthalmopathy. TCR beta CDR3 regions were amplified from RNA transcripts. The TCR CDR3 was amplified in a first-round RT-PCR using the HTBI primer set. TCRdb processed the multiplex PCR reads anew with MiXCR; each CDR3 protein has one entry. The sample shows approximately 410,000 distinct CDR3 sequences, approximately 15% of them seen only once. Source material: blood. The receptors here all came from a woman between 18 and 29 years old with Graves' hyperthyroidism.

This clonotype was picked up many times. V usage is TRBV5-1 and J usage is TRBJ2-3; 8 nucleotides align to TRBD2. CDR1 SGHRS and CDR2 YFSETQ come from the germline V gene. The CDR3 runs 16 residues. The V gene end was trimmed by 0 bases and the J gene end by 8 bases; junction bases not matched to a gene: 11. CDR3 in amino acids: CASSLAASSGSGTQYF. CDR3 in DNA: TGCGCCAGCAGCTTGGCTGCGTCCAGCGGGAGTGGTACGCAGTATTTT.

The CDR3 region is CATSKKAGTANTGELFF. CDR3 DNA: TGTGCCACCAGCAAGAAAGCCGGGACAGCTAACACCGGGGAGCTGTTTTTT. This chain connects TRBV24-1 to TRBJ2-2, with 7 bases aligning to TRBD1. Germline V gives CDR1 KGHDR, CDR2 SFDVKD. This CDR3 region has 17 residues. V shed 7 bases, J shed 2 bases, and the junction held 12 bases outside the gene matches.

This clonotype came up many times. The chain's CDR3 is CASSDQIMNTEAFF. CDR3 DNA sequence: TGTGCCAGCAGTGATCAGATCATGAACACTGAAGCTTTCTTT. V usage is TRBV2 and J usage is TRBJ1-1; D call uncertain. Deletions cut 3 bases from V and 0 bases from J, with 8 bases between. Looked up from germline, CDR1 is SNHLY and CDR2 is FYNNEI. This CDR3 has 14 residues. Based on the CDR3 plus reference TRBV2 and TRBJ1-1, the full variable domain is EPEVTQTPSHQVTQMGQEVILRCVPISNHLYFYWYRQILGQKVEFLVSFYNNEISEKSEIFDDQFSVERPDGSNFTLKIRSTKLEDSAMYFCASSDQIMNTEAFFGQGTRLTVV.

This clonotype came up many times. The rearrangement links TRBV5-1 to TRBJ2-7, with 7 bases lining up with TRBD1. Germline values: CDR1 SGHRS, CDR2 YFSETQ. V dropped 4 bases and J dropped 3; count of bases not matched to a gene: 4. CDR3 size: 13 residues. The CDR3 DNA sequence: TGCGCCAGCAGCCGGGACAGTCTCTACGAGCAGTACTTC. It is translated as CASSRDSLYEQYF.

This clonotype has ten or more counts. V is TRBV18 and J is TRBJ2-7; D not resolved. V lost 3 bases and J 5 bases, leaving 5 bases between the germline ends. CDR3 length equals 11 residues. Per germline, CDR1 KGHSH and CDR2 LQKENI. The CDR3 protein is CASSPSDEQYF. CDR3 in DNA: TGTGCCAGCTCACCCTCGGACGAGCAGTACTTC.

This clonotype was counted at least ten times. The CDR3 is CASSGGLGVDSYTDTQYF. The CDR3 DNA reads as TGTGCCAGCAGCGGGGGGCTTGGGGTGGACTCTTACACAGATACGCAGTATTTT. The chain combines TRBV11-2 with TRBJ2-3; D may correspond to TRBD1 or TRBD2 (6 bases each). This CDR3 region has 18 residues. Per the germline V gene, CDR1 is SGHAT and CDR2 is FQNNGV. V lost 5 bases to trimming and J lost 2 bases, with 23 bases between them.

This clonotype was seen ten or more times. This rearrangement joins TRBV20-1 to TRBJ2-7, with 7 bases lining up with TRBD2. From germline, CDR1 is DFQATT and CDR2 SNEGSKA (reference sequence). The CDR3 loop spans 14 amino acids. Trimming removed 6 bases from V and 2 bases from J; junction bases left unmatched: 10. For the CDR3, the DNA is TGCAGTGCCCAAGCGGGGCAGGGAACCTACGAGCAGTACTTC. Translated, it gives CSAQAGQGTYEQYF.

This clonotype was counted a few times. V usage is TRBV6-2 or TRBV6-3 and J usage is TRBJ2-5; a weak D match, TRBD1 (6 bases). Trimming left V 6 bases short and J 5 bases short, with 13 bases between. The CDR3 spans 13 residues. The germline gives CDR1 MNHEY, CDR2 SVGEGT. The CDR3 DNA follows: TGTGCCAGCAGGGGGGCCATCGGGGAGACCCAGTACTTC. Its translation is CASRGAIGETQYF.

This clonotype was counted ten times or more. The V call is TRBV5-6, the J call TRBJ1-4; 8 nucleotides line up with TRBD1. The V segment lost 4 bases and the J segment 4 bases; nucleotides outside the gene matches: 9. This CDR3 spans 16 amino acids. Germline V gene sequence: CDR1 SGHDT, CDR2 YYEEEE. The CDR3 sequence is CASSHLGQGGNEKLFF. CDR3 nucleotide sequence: TGTGCCAGCAGCCACCTCGGACAGGGCGGTAATGAAAAACTGTTTTTT.

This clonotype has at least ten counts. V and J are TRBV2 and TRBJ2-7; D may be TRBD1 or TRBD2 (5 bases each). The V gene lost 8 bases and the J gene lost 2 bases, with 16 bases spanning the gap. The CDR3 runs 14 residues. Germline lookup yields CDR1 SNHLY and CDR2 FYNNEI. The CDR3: CASGKERGAYEQYF. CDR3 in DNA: TGTGCCAGCGGAAAAGAAAGGGGAGCCTACGAGCAGTACTTC.

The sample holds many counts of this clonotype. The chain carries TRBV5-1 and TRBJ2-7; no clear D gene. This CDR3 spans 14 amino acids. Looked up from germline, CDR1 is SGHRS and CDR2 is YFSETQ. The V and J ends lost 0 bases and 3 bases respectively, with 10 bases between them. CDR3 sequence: CASSLASTNYEQYF. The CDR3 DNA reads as TGCGCCAGCAGCTTGGCCAGCACGAACTACGAGCAGTACTTC.

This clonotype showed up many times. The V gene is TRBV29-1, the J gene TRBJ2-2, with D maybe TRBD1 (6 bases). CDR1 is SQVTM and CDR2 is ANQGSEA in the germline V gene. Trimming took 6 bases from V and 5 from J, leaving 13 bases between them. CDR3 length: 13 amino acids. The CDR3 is CSVRTAGTGELFF. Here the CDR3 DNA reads TGCAGCGTGAGGACAGCAGGGACCGGGGAGCTGTTTTTT.

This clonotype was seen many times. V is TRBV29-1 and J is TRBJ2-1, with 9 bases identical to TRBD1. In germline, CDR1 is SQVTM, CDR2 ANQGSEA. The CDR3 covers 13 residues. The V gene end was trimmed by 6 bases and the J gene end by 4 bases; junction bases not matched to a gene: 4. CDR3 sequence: CSVQGAHYNEQFF. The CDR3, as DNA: TGCAGCGTACAGGGGGCACATTACAATGAGCAGTTCTTC.

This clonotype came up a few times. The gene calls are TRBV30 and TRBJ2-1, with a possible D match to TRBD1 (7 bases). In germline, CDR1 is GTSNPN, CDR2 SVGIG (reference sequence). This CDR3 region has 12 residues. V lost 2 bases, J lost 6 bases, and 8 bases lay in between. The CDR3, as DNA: TGTGCCTGGAGTCAGGGGGGCAATGAGCAGTTCTTC. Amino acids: CAWSQGGNEQFF.

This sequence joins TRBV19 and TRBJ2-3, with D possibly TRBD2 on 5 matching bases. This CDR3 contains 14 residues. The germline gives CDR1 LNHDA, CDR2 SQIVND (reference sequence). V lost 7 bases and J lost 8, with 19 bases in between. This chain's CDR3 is CASKVGGYGGTQYF. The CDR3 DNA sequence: TGTGCCAGTAAGGTTGGTGGGTACGGAGGTACGCAGTATTTT. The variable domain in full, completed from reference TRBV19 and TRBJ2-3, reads DGGITQSPKYLFRKEGQNVTLSCEQNLNHDAMYWYRQDPGQGLRLIYYSQIVNDFQKGDIAEGYSVSREKKESFPLTVTSAQKNPTAFYLCASKVGGYGGTQYFGPGTRLTVL.

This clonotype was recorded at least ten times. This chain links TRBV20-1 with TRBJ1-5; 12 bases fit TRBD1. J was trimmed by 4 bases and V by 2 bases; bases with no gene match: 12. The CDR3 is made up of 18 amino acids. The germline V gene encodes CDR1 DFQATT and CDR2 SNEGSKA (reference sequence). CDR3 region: CSARRGTGGRGNNQPQHF. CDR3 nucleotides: TGCAGTGCTAGAAGGGGGACAGGGGGCAGAGGGAATAATCAGCCCCAGCATTTT.

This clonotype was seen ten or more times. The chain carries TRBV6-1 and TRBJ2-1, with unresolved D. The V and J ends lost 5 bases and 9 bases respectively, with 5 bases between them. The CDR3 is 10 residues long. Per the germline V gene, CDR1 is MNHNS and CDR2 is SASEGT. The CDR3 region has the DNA TGTGCCAGCAGTTGGCCTGAGCAGTTCTTC. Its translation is CASSWPEQFF.

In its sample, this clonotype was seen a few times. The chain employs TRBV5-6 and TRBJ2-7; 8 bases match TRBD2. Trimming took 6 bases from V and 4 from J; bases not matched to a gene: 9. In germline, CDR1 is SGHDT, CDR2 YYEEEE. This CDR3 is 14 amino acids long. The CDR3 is CASTTGGGFYEQYF. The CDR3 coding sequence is TGTGCCAGCACGACGGGGGGGGGTTTTTACGAGCAGTACTTC.

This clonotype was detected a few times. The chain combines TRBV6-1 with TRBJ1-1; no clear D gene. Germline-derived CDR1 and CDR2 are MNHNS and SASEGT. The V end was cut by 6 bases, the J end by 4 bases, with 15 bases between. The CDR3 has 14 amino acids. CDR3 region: CASRQKSNPTEAFF. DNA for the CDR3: TGTGCCAGCAGGCAAAAGTCCAACCCCACTGAAGCTTTCTTT.

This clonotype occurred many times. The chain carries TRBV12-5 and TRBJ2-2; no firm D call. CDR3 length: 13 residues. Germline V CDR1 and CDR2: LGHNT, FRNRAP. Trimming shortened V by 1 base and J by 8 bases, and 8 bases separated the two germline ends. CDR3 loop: CASGLATRGELFF. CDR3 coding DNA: TGTGCTAGTGGTTTGGCGACCCGTGGGGAGCTGTTTTTT.

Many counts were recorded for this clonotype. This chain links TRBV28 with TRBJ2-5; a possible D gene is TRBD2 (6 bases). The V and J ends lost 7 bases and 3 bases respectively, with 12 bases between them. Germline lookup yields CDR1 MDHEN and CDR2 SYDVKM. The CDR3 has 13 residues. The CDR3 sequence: CASIGGAEETQYF. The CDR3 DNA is TGTGCCAGCATCGGAGGGGCGGAAGAGACCCAGTACTTC.